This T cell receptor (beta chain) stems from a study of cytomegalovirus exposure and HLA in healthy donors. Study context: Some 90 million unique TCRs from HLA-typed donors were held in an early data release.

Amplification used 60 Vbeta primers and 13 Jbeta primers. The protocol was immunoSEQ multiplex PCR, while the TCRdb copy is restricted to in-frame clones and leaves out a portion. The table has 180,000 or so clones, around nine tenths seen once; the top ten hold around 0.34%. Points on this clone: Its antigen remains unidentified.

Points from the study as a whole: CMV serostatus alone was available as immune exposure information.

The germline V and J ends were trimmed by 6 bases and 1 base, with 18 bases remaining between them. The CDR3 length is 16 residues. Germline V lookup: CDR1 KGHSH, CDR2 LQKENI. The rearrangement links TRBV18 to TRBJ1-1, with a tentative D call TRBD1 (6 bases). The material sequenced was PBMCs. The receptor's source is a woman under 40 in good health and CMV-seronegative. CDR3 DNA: TGTGCCAGCTCCCTCCTTGGAGGGGGGGGGAACACTGAAGCTTTCTTT. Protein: CASSLLGGGGNTEAFF.